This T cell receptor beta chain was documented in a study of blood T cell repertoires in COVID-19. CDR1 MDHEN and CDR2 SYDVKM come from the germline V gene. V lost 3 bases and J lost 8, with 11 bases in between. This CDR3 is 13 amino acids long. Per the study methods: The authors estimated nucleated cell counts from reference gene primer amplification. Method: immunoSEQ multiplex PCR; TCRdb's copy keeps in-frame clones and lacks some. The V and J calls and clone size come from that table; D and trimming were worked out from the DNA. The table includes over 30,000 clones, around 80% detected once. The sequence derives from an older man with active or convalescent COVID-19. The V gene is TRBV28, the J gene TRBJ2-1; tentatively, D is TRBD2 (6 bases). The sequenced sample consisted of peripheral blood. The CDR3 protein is CASSFGGWDEQFF. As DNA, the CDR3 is TGTGCCAGCAGTTTTGGAGGGTGGGATGAGCAGTTCTTC.